What follows are 23 T cell receptor beta chains derived from one specimen sequenced in a study of blood T cell repertoires in COVID-19. Profiled with immunoSEQ multiplex PCR; TCRdb holds only in-frame clones, not every one. The sample records tens of thousands of clones, over 65% being singletons. Specimen: peripheral blood. These receptors were obtained from a man aged 45-65 years with active or convalescent COVID-19.

V and J are TRBV27 and TRBJ1-6; D not resolved. Trimming left V 4 bases short and J 7 bases short, with 11 bases between. The germline gives CDR1 MNHEY, CDR2 SMNVEV (reference sequence). This CDR3 spans 14 amino acids. The CDR3, as DNA: TGTGCCAGCAGTTCGTCAGGAAGGAATTCACCCCTCCACTTT. Translation gives CASSSSGRNSPLHF.

This chain uses TRBV19 with TRBJ1-5; D might be TRBD1 (6 bases). Trimming cost V 7 bases and J 3 bases, with 16 bases left between them. The CDR3 is 15 residues long. Germline CDR1 LNHDA, CDR2 SQIVND (reference sequence). This chain's CDR3 is CASISTGTINQPQHF. CDR3 nucleotide sequence: TGTGCCAGTATTTCGACGGGGACAATCAATCAGCCCCAGCATTTT.

Regarding this clone: Different DNA sequences within this sample yield the same CDR3. The chain carries TRBV9 and TRBJ1-2; unclear D gene. Trimming shortened V by 3 bases and J by 4 bases, and 4 bases separated the two germline ends. Germline V gene data show CDR1 as SGDLS and CDR2 as YYNGEE. The length of the CDR3 is 11 residues. The CDR3 protein is CASSAGYGYTF. CDR3 coding DNA: TGTGCCAGCAGCGCCGGCTATGGCTACACCTTC.

This chain joins TRBV3-1 (or the pseudogene TRBV3-2) and TRBJ1-3; D call uncertain. This CDR3 is built from 19 residues. Germline CDR1 and CDR2: LGHDT and YNNKEL (reference sequence). Between the trimmed V and J ends, which lost 4 bases and 0 bases, there was a span of 22 bases. The CDR3 loop is CASSLPYYTGISSGNTIYF. The CDR3 DNA sequence: TGTGCCAGCAGCCTGCCATATTATACCGGGATATCCTCTGGAAACACCATATATTTT.

V usage is TRBV9 and J usage is TRBJ2-5; TRBD2 matches 9 bases. The CDR3 runs to 14 residues. V dropped 6 bases and J dropped 2; count of bases not matched to a gene: 5. Germline CDR1 reads SGDLS; CDR2 reads YYNGEE. The CDR3 loop reads CASTVAGGQETQYF. The CDR3 DNA reads as TGTGCCAGCACCGTGGCGGGGGGGCAAGAGACCCAGTACTTC. Based on the CDR3 plus reference TRBV9 and TRBJ2-5, the full variable domain is DSGVTQTPKHLITATGQRVTLRCSPRSGDLSVYWYQQSLDQGLQFLIQYYNGEERAKGNILERFSAQQFPDLHSELNLSSLELGDSALYFCASTVAGGQETQYFGPGTRLLVL.

The chain has TRBV30 and TRBJ1-1; TRBD1 matches at 7 bases. J gave up 3 bases and V 5 bases, and 3 bases lay outside the gene matches. This CDR3 has 12 residues. Germline V gives CDR1 GTSNPN, CDR2 SVGIG (reference sequence). CDR3 region: CAWDTGDTEAFF. The CDR3 coding sequence is TGTGCCTGGGACACAGGGGACACTGAAGCTTTCTTT.

J is TRBJ2-7 and V is TRBV5-1; no firm D call. Trimming shortened V by 1 base and J by 1 base, and 9 bases separated the two germline ends. Per germline, CDR1 SGHRS and CDR2 YFSETQ. This CDR3 is 14 amino acids long. CDR3 in DNA: TGCGCCAGCAGCTTGTGGCTGTTGTCCTACGAGCAGTACTTC. It is translated as CASSLWLLSYEQYF. Full variable domain (outside the CDR3, taken from reference TRBV5-1 and TRBJ2-7): KAGVTQTPRYLIKTRGQQVTLSCSPISGHRSVSWYQQTPGQGLQFLFEYFSETQRNKGNFPGRFSGRQFSNSRSEMNVSTLELGDSALYLCASSLWLLSYEQYFGPGTRLTVT.

The chain has TRBV4-3 and TRBJ1-1, with D possibly matching TRBD1 (6 bases). CDR3 length: 15 amino acids. V gave up 3 bases and J gave up 1 base, with 12 bases separating them. Germline V CDR1 and CDR2: LGHNA, YSLEER. CDR3 coding DNA: TGCGCCAGCAGCCAGGGCCGACAGGAGAACACTGAAGCTTTCTTT. Its protein product is CASSQGRQENTEAFF.

V usage is TRBV9 and J usage is TRBJ2-2, with D maybe TRBD1 (5 bases). V gave up 4 bases and J gave up 6 bases, with 7 bases separating them. CDR1 is SGDLS, CDR2 YYNGEE, per germline. The CDR3 is 12 residues long. CDR3 amino acids: CASSKQAGELFF. The CDR3 coding sequence is TGTGCCAGCAGCAAACAGGCCGGGGAGCTGTTTTTT.

The rearrangement joins TRBV5-4 to TRBJ2-7; 9 bases are a match to TRBD1. CDR3 length equals 15 residues. Looked up from germline, CDR1 is SGHNT and CDR2 is YYREEE (reference sequence). The V segment lost 2 bases and the J segment 0 bases; nucleotides outside the gene matches: 3. The CDR3 DNA is TGTGCCAGCAGCTTTCCGGGACAGGGCTCCTACGAGCAGTACTTC. This codes for CASSFPGQGSYEQYF. The full variable domain, rest sourced from reference TRBV5-4 and TRBJ2-7, is ETGVTQSPTHLIKTRGQQVTLRCSSQSGHNTVSWYQQALGQGPQFIFQYYREEENGRGNFPPRFSGLQFPNYSSELNVNALELDDSALYLCASSFPGQGSYEQYFGPGTRLTVT.

The V gene is TRBV23-1, the J gene TRBJ2-7; 8 bases line up with TRBD1. TRBV23-1 is identified as an open reading frame with a role that is uncertain. After removal of 4 bases from V and 1 base from J, the junction contained 18 bases not matched to a gene. This CDR3 region has 19 residues. This chain's CDR3 is CASSLPGTGYAPRSYEQYF. CDR3 coding DNA: TGCGCCAGCAGTCTGCCAGGGACAGGATATGCCCCGCGATCCTACGAGCAGTACTTC.

CDR3 sequence: CASSFLTSPTYEQYF. The CDR3 region has the DNA TGTGCCAGCAGCTTTTTGACTAGCCCGACCTACGAGCAGTACTTC. V usage is TRBV7-2 and J usage is TRBJ2-7; TRBD2 matches at 7 bases. CDR1 and CDR2 from the germline V gene are SGHTA and FQGNSA. The CDR3 is 15 amino acids. The ends lost 3 bases at V and 2 bases at J; junction bases unmatched: 7.

The V call is TRBV2, the J call TRBJ2-7; perhaps TRBD2 as D (5 bases). Between the trimmed V and J ends, which lost 2 bases and 1 base, there was a span of 12 bases. There are 15 residues in the CDR3. Germline V gene lookup returns CDR1 SNHLY and CDR2 FYNNEI. CDR3 protein: CASSEHTTGSYEQYF. CDR3 sequence (DNA): TGTGCCAGCAGTGAACACACTACGGGGTCCTACGAGCAGTACTTC.

V is TRBV5-5 and J is TRBJ1-5; 7 bases fit TRBD1. In germline, CDR1 is SGHKS, CDR2 YYEKEE (reference sequence). There are 14 residues in the CDR3. The ends lost 0 bases at V and 7 bases at J; junction bases unmatched: 4. Here the CDR3 reads CASSLEGGGQPQHF. CDR3 nucleotide sequence: TGTGCCAGCAGCTTGGAAGGGGGCGGGCAGCCCCAGCATTTT.

The rearrangement joins TRBV27 to TRBJ2-7; 8 bases agree with TRBD1. The germline V gene encodes CDR1 MNHEY and CDR2 SMNVEV (reference sequence). With 5 bases clipped from V and 6 bases from J, the junction kept 6 bases outside the gene matches. The CDR3 consists of 13 residues. The CDR3 protein is CASSQLTGGEQYF. The CDR3 nucleotides are TGTGCCAGCAGTCAACTCACAGGGGGCGAGCAGTACTTC.

This clone appeared a single time. V usage is TRBV27 and J usage is TRBJ2-1; 12 bases agree with TRBD2. Germline loops: CDR1 MNHEY, CDR2 SMNVEV (reference sequence). The CDR3 is 16 residues long. V lost 3 bases, J lost 9 bases, and 9 bases stayed unmatched. This chain's CDR3 is CASSFLLAGGHAEQFF. CDR3 bases: TGTGCCAGCAGTTTTCTTCTAGCGGGGGGGCATGCTGAGCAGTTCTTC.

This clone was picked up one time. The chain carries TRBV18 and TRBJ2-3, with 9 bases fitting TRBD2. The length of the CDR3 is 16 residues. Looked up from germline, CDR1 is KGHSH and CDR2 is LQKENI. V shed 1 base, J shed 0 bases, and the junction held 2 bases outside the gene matches. The CDR3 protein is CASSPRSGGSTDTQYF. CDR3 DNA sequence: TGTGCCAGCTCACCACGGAGCGGGGGGAGCACAGATACGCAGTATTTT.

The V call is TRBV10-2, the J call TRBJ2-7; the D is unclear. CDR3 length: 13 amino acids. Germline CDR1 WSHSY, CDR2 SAAADI. Between the trimmed V and J ends, which lost 3 bases and 4 bases, there was a span of 10 bases. CDR3 sequence reads: CASSDPSPYEQYF. In nucleotides, the CDR3 is TGCGCCAGCAGTGACCCCTCCCCTTACGAGCAGTACTTC.

The V and J genes are TRBV5-1 and TRBJ2-7; D might be TRBD2 (5 bases). With 3 bases removed from V and 3 bases from J, the gap between germline ends came to 10 bases. The CDR3 is 13 residues long. In germline, CDR1 is SGHRS, CDR2 YFSETQ. The CDR3 is CASSSGIYYEQYF. The CDR3 coding sequence is TGCGCCAGCAGCTCCGGGATTTACTACGAGCAGTACTTC.

The chain employs TRBV6-5 and TRBJ2-7, with 9 bases that match TRBD1. Germline V gene data show CDR1 as MNHEY and CDR2 as SVGAGI. J gave up 3 bases and V 7 bases, and 7 bases lay outside the gene matches. The CDR3 runs to 14 residues. The CDR3 loop reads CASIHGTGIYEQYF. The CDR3 region has the DNA TGTGCCAGCATCCACGGGACAGGGATCTACGAGCAGTACTTC.

The CDR3 is CASSPYQGNSYEQYF. CDR3 nucleotides: TGCGCCAGCAGCCCTTACCAGGGGAACTCCTACGAGCAGTACTTC. The V and J genes are TRBV5-1 and TRBJ2-7; D may be TRBD1 (6 bases). The CDR3 consists of 15 residues. The V gene's germline CDR1 is SGHRS and CDR2 YFSETQ. Trimming removed 4 bases at V and 0 bases at J, with 14 bases between.

The V and J genes are TRBV6-6 and TRBJ2-3, with D maybe TRBD1 (6 bases). Trimming stripped 6 bases from V and 5 bases from J, with 12 bases between. Germline CDR1 reads MNHNY; CDR2 reads SVGAGI (reference sequence). This CDR3 spans 13 amino acids. The DNA of the CDR3 is TGTGCCAGCAGCCGCTCAGGGGTAGATACGCAGTATTTT. Protein product: CASSRSGVDTQYF.

The chain is built from TRBV4-1 and TRBJ1-2; D is ambiguous. From germline, CDR1 is MGHRA and CDR2 YSYEKL. V dropped 4 bases and J dropped 3 bases, with 21 bases sitting between them. The CDR3 has 17 residues. CDR3 sequence reads: CASSPMKEEGIYYGYTF. The CDR3 coding sequence is TGCGCCAGCAGCCCAATGAAAGAGGAGGGTATTTACTATGGCTACACCTTC.